This is a list of T cell receptor beta chains from one sample in a study of CD8 T cells in ankylosing spondylitis. TCRdb fed the 5' RACE reads into MiXCR, producing one record per CDR3 protein. Among a few hundred thousand distinct CDR3 sequences listed, approximately 12% were seen once. The sample comprised blood, either unsorted or a sorted T cell fraction (not recorded which). These receptors were collected from a male donor with ankylosing spondylitis. Both conserved end residues are trimmed from each CDR3.

v_call	j_call	cdr3_aa
TRBV27	TRBJ2-2	ASGRYKTGELF
TRBV4-2	TRBJ1-4	ASSQVGQATNEKLF
TRBV3-1	TRBJ1-3	ASSQITGRPGNTIY
TRBV29-1	TRBJ1-2	SVAGDTTNYGYT
TRBV29-1	TRBJ2-7	SVDQLGLAIYEQY
TRBV20-1	TRBJ2-5	SAHRLAGGSQETQY
TRBV5-1	TRBJ2-5	ASSLGTSGRIGETQY
TRBV4-2	TRBJ2-3	ASSQAPVSATDTQY
TRBV21-1	TRBJ2-2	ASSNLLGTGKNTGELF
TRBV6-5	TRBJ1-4	ASSYSVSTNEKLF
TRBV7-9	TRBJ1-3	ASSLGEDTIY
TRBV7-9	TRBJ2-2	ASSLLAQGPTGELF
TRBV7-9	TRBJ2-3	ASSTPSVDTQY
TRBV20-1	TRBJ2-3	SAQRLAGVATQY
TRBV6-2/TRBV6-3	TRBJ2-1	ASRPLGLAEYNEQF
TRBV12-3/TRBV12-4	TRBJ1-3	ASSLQVDTIY
TRBV20-1	TRBJ2-3	STSGVTDTQY
TRBV20-1	TRBJ1-1	SASGGHANTEAF
TRBV20-1	TRBJ2-7	SARPSGSYEQY
TRBV7-9	TRBJ2-1	ASSLPGQVYNEQF
TRBV11-3	TRBJ2-3	ASSPDADTQY
TRBV18	TRBJ1-1	ASSPTGFNTEAF
TRBV29-1	TRBJ2-5	SVEEGAGIQETQY
TRBV11-2	TRBJ1-1	ASSQDSLYTEAF
TRBV20-1	TRBJ2-1	SASHYRAGEYNEQF